This T cell receptor (beta chain) appears in the sequencing data of a study of shared clonotypes between healthy human individuals. Produced via immunoSEQ multiplex PCR; TCRdb's table is partial and in-frame only. Among 2 million to 2.5 million clones listed, approximately 95% were seen once. V was shortened by 6 bases and J by 1 base, with 17 bases between the two germline ends. The CDR3 covers 15 residues. Germline assignment: CDR1 SQVTM and CDR2 ANQGSEA. The sequenced material came from naive CD4+ T cells from PBMCs. The subset denotes: CD45RA+ positively selected. This chain connects TRBV29-1 to TRBJ2-3; D is possibly TRBD2 (7 bases). The sequence was obtained from a man between 18 and 35 years old in good health. Some clones in this sample may be carry-over from other donors' samples. This CDR3 reads CSVEEGGRGTDTQYF. CDR3 sequence (DNA): TGCAGCGTGGAGGAGGGGGGGAGGGGCACAGATACGCAGTATTTT.